The TCR beta chain under discussion was sequenced for a study of beta chain features in type 1 diabetes. Study results and limitations: Type 1 diabetes patients had VDJ junctions that carried fewer insertions and more deletions. Shorter TCRB CDR3s, moderately but significantly so, marked every one of the four CD4+ subsets in Type 1 diabetes patients.

Points on this clone: Antigen specificity is unknown.

As every portion of the isolated RNA was reverse transcribed, the sequencing read expressed TCRB transcripts. The protocol was immunoSEQ multiplex PCR, while the TCRdb copy is restricted to in-frame clones and leaves out a portion. The repertoire holds fewer than 350,000 clones, with approximately 16% as singletons. This CDR3 has 14 residues. The V gene lost 1 base and the J gene lost 3 bases, with 9 bases spanning the gap. Germline CDR1 reads SEHNR; CDR2 reads FQNEAQ (reference sequence). The receptor's source is a man aged 18 to 30 with type 1 diabetes. The chain carries TRBV7-9 and TRBJ1-1; no definite D call. Sequenced: naive CD4+ T cells from blood. This chain's CDR3 is CASSLVLADTEAFF. CDR3 bases: TGTGCCAGCAGCTTAGTCCTGGCGGACACTGAAGCTTTCTTT.